The present TCR beta chain was sequenced within a study of a mutant IDH1 vaccine in newly diagnosed glioma. Clones were sequenced by immunoSEQ multiplex PCR, and TCRdb holds only the in-frame ones, with some missing. The sample contains more than 30,000 clones, approximately 84% of which appear only once. Documented time point: week 47, end of study. Each vaccine dose was 300 ug of mutant IDH1 20-mer peptide, with topical imiquimod. Comments on this clone: Antigen specificity is unknown. The missing conserved phenylalanine or tryptophan at the end of this CDR3 makes a read error likely. The DNA is left out, because the CDR3 cannot be placed on it with certainty; the CDR3 is given as TCRdb lists it.

Termini included, the CDR3 measures 13 amino acids. CDR1 is LGHNA and CDR2 is YSLEER in the germline V gene. The sample consisted of PBMCs, taken from a glioma patient whose treatment included an IDH1 peptide vaccine. The TCR originated in a man aged 25 to 45 with glioma. The V and J genes are TRBV4-3 and TRBJ1-1. CDR3 residues: CASSQDLGRVKLL.